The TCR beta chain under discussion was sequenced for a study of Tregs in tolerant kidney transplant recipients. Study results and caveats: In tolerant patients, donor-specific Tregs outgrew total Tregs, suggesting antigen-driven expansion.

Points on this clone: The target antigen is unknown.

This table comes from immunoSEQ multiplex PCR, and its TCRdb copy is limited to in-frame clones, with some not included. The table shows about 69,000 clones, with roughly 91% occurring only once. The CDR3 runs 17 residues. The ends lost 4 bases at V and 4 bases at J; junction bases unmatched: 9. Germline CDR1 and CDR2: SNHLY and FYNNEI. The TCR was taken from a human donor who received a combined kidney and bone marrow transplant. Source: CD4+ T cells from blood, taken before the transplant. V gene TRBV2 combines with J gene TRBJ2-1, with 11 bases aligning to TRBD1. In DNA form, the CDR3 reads TGTGCCAGCAGTGTTGAGGGACAGGGGGTCTCTTACAATGAGCAGTTCTTC. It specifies CASSVEGQGVSYNEQFF.